These 4 T cell receptor beta chains were sequenced from one sample in a study of blood T cell repertoires in COVID-19. Profiling relied on immunoSEQ multiplex PCR, and the TCRdb table lists in-frame clones only, not all of them. The repertoire includes over 600,000 clones, about 90% of them detected once, and approximately 0.25% sits in the top ten. The source material was peripheral blood. The receptor set was obtained from a woman aged 18-30 years with acute or convalescent COVID-19.

A word on this clone: Mismatch with germline at one junction end may stem from a read error. V gene TRBV28 combines with J gene TRBJ1-2; D perhaps matches TRBD1 (5 bases). Germline CDR1 MDHEN, CDR2 SYDVKM. The CDR3 runs to 13 residues. CDR3 loop: CASSSGIPTGLFF. The CDR3, as DNA: TGTGCCAGCAGTTCAGGGATCCCTACGGGCCTCTTCTTC.

This sequence joins TRBV6-5 and TRBJ1-3; the match to TRBD1 covers 9 bases. V lost 6 bases, J lost 7 bases, and 10 bases stayed unmatched. Germline CDR1 MNHEY, CDR2 SVGAGI. CDR3 length: 15 residues. The CDR3: CASSPGQGSWNTIYF. CDR3 bases: TGTGCCAGCAGCCCAGGACAGGGGAGTTGGAACACCATATATTTT.

V gene TRBV2 combines with J gene TRBJ1-2; TRBD1 is a possible D gene (6 bases). CDR1 is SNHLY and CDR2 is FYNNEI in the germline V gene. CDR3 size: 16 residues. V was trimmed by 1 base and J by 4 bases, leaving 16 bases between them. Here the CDR3 DNA reads TGTGCCAGCAGTGAAGAATCGGGCAGGGGTACCTATGGCTACACCTTC. Translating it yields CASSEESGRGTYGYTF.

The chain joins TRBV6-5 to TRBJ2-5; D not resolved. The germline V gene encodes CDR1 MNHEY and CDR2 SVGAGI. The CDR3 totals 14 residues. V lost 2 bases to trimming and J lost 2 bases, with 9 bases between them. The CDR3 region is CASSYGLLQETQYF. CDR3 in DNA: TGTGCCAGCAGTTACGGGCTTCTACAAGAGACCCAGTACTTC.